The clone carrying this T cell receptor (beta chain) occurred many times. Its target is unknown. The data stem from a study of beta chain features in type 1 diabetes. Study background: What patients shared with healthy donors was a similar profile of age, gender and cell yields.

General study points: More deletions and fewer insertions at VDJ junctions were seen in type 1 diabetes patients. There was a moderate but significant shortening of TCRB CDR3s in all four CD4+ subsets of Type 1 diabetes patients. A closer apparent resemblance between naive, central memory and Treg TCRB repertoires was seen in patients than in healthy donors.

Every bit of the isolated RNA underwent reverse transcription, so sequencing read expressed TCRB transcripts. Using immunoSEQ multiplex PCR, the repertoire was profiled, and TCRdb retains in-frame clones only, with some absent. The data show roughly 160,000 clones, with 7.5% to 9.5% seen just once and more than 0.45% held by the top ten. The authors took one heparinised blood draw, averaging approximately 0.12 L, from each donor. Germline loops: CDR1 SNHLY, CDR2 FYNNEI. The V and J ends lost 6 bases and 15 bases respectively, with 15 bases between them. The CDR3 runs 11 residues. This sequence originates from a woman aged 18 to 35 with type 1 diabetes. Sequencing was carried out using central memory CD4+ T cells from blood. V usage is TRBV2 and J usage is TRBJ2-1; a possible D gene is TRBD1 (6 bases). CDR3 residues: CASSIRQVWFF. The CDR3 DNA reads as TGTGCCAGCAGCATAAGACAGGTTTGGTTCTTC.